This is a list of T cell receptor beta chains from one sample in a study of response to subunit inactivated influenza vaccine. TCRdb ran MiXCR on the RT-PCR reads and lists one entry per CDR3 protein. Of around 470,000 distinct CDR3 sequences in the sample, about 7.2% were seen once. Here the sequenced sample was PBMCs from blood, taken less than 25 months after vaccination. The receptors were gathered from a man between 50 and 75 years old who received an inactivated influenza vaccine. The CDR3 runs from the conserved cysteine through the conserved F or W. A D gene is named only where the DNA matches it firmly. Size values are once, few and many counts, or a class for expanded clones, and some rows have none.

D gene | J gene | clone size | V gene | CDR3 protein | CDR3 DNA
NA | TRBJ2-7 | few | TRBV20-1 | CSARLTGFSYEQYF | TGCAGTGCTAGACTCACAGGGTTTTCCTACGAGCAGTACTTC
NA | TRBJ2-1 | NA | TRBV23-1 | CASSQSRKTVYNEQFF | TGCGCCAGCAGTCAATCGAGGAAGACGGTCTACAATGAGCAGTTCTTC
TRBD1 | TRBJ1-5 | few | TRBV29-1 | CSVTTGGSGQPQHF | TGCAGCGTTACTACAGGGGGGTCAGGTCAGCCCCAGCATTTT
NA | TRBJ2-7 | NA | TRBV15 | CATSTDTVVDEQYF | TGTGCCACCAGCACCGACACCGTGGTGGACGAGCAGTACTTC
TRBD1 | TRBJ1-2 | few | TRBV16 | CASSQNPQGAYGYTF | TGTGCCAGCAGCCAAAATCCCCAGGGGGCTTATGGCTACACCTTC
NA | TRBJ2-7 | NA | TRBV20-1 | CSATRGGEQYF | TGCAGTGCTACTAGGGGCGGAGAGCAGTACTTC
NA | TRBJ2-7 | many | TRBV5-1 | CASSLKQTTTGEQYF | TGCGCCAGCAGCCTGAAACAGACTACAACGGGGGAGCAGTACTTC
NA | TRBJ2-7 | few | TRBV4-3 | CASSPGGTGSYEQYF | TGCGCCAGCAGCCCAGGAGGTACAGGGTCCTACGAGCAGTACTTC
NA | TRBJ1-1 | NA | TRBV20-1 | CSARIMNTEAFF | TGCAGTGCTCGGATCATGAACACTGAAGCTTTCTTT
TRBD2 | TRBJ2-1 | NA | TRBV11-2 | CASSLLAPGGGSYNEQFF | TGTGCAAGCAGCTTACTGGCGCCCGGCGGGGGTTCCTACAATGAGCAGTTCTTC
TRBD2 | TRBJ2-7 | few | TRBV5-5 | CASSSARTSGRYEQYF | TGTGCCAGCAGCTCAGCCAGGACTAGCGGGAGGTACGAGCAGTACTTC
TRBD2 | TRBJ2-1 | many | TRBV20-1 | CSADLAGASNEQFF | TGCAGTGCTGACCTAGCGGGAGCCTCCAATGAGCAGTTCTTC
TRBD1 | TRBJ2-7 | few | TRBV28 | CATWGDRAGEQYF | TGTGCCACCTGGGGCGACAGGGCGGGCGAGCAGTACTTC
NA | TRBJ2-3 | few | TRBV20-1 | CSARSPAGITDTQYF | TGCAGTGCTAGAAGCCCCGCGGGGATCACAGATACGCAGTATTTT
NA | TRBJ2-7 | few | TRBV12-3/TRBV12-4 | CASSFRGAGSYEQYF | TGTGCCAGCAGTTTCAGGGGAGCGGGATCCTACGAGCAGTACTTC
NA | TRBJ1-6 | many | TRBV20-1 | CSAIRGYMTPLHF | TGCAGTGCTATTCGGGGCTATATGACACCCCTCCACTTT
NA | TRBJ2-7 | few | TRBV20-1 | CSAPGAYEQYF | TGCAGTGCTCCTGGGGCCTACGAGCAGTACTTC
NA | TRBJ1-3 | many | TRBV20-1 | CSARSGGNTIYF | TGCAGTGCTAGATCGGGGGGCAACACCATATATTTT
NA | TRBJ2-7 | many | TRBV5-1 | CASSLDLGYEQYF | TGCGCCAGCAGCTTGGATCTAGGCTACGAGCAGTACTTC
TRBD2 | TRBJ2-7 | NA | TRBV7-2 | CASSRGLAGFGYEQYF | TGTGCCAGCAGCAGGGGACTAGCGGGATTCGGCTACGAGCAGTACTTC
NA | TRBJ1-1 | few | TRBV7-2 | CASSSRVTTEAFF | TGTGCCAGCAGCTCCAGGGTTACCACTGAAGCTTTCTTT
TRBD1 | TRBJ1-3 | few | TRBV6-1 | CASSRTGTAGNTIYF | TGTGCCAGCAGTAGGACAGGGACGGCTGGAAACACCATATATTTT
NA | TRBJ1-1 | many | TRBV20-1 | CSALQRGNTEAFF | TGCAGTGCCCTACAGAGGGGGAACACTGAAGCTTTCTTT
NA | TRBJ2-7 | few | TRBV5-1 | CASSLVWDSSYEQYF | TGCGCCAGCAGCTTGGTATGGGATAGCTCCTACGAGCAGTACTTC
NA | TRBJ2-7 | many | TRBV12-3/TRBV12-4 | CASTRDSYEQYF | TGTGCCAGCACCAGGGACTCCTACGAGCAGTACTTC
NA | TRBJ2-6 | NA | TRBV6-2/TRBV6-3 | CASSPAGSSGANVLTF | TGTGCCAGCAGTCCCGCGGGAAGCTCTGGGGCCAACGTCCTGACTTTC
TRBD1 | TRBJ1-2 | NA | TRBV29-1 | CSVATGVYGYTF | TGCAGCGTTGCGACAGGGGTATATGGCTACACCTTC
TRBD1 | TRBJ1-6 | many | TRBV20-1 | CSARGGQGRNSPLHF | TGCAGTGCTAGAGGAGGACAGGGACGTAATTCACCCCTCCACTTT
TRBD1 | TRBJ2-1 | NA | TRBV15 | CATSSLGTGGWYEQFF | TGTGCCACCAGCAGCTTAGGGACAGGGGGTTGGTATGAGCAGTTCTTC
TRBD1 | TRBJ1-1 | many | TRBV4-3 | CASSQEPIGQVNTEAFF | TGCGCCAGCAGCCAAGAGCCTATCGGACAGGTGAACACTGAAGCTTTCTTT
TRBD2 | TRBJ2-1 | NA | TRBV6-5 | CASRSSGLDNNEQFF | TGTGCCAGCAGATCCTCGGGACTAGACAACAATGAGCAGTTCTTC
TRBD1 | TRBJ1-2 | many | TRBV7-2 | CASSPRQGAFVGYTF | TGTGCCAGCAGCCCTCGACAGGGGGCCTTTGTGGGCTACACCTTC
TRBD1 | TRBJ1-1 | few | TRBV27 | CASSSRGLTGAEAFF | TGTGCCAGCAGTTCTAGGGGCCTGACAGGGGCTGAAGCTTTCTTT
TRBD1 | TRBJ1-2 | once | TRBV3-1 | CASSQGGQWNHGYTF | TGTGCCAGCAGCCAGGGGGGACAGTGGAACCATGGCTACACCTTC
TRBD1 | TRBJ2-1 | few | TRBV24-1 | CATSESPGQGPVEQFF | TGTGCCACCAGTGAATCACCGGGACAGGGTCCGGTTGAGCAGTTCTTC
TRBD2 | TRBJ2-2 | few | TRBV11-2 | CASSSPPGTSGGAGELFF | TGTGCCAGCAGCTCCCCTCCCGGGACTAGCGGGGGGGCTGGGGAGCTGTTTTTT
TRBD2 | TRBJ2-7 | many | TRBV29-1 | CSVPRGGLSYEQYF | TGCAGCGTCCCCCGGGGGGGGCTCAGCTACGAGCAGTACTTC
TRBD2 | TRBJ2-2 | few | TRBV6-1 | CASGAGTRRTGELFF | TGTGCCAGCGGAGCCGGGACTAGGAGGACCGGGGAGCTGTTTTTT
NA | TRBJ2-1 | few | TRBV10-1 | CASSKAANRGYNEQFF | TGCGCCAGCAGTAAGGCAGCAAACAGAGGATACAATGAGCAGTTCTTC
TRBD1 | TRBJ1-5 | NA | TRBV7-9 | CASSSQGWNQPQHF | TGTGCCAGCAGCTCACAGGGGTGGAATCAGCCCCAGCATTTT
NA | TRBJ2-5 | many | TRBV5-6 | CASSLLAEGTQYF | TGTGCCAGCAGCTTGCTAGCCGAGGGAACCCAGTACTTC
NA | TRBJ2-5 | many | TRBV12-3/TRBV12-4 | CASSYSGTSGSTQYF | TGTGCCAGCAGTTATTCCGGGACGAGTGGCTCGACCCAGTACTTC
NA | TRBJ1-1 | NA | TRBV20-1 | CSARDRGRGDTEAFF | TGCAGTGCTAGAGATCGGGGGAGGGGGGACACTGAAGCTTTCTTT
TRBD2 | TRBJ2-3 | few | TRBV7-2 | CASSNIAGGPSTDTQYF | TGTGCCAGCAGCAACATAGCGGGAGGCCCGAGCACAGATACGCAGTATTTT
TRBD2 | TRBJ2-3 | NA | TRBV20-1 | CSAPTLAGEGDTQYF | TGCAGTGCCCCGACCTTAGCGGGGGAGGGAGATACGCAGTATTTT
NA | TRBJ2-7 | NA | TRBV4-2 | CASSQDMASVEQYF | TGTGCCAGCAGCCAAGATATGGCCAGCGTCGAGCAGTACTTC
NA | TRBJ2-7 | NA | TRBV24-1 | CATSASREQYF | TGTGCCACCAGTGCCTCTAGGGAGCAGTACTTC
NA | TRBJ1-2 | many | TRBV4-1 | CASSQEGGIYGYTF | TGCGCCAGCAGCCAAGAGGGGGGGATCTATGGCTACACCTTC
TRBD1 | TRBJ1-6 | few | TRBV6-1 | CASSRQDRDGSPLHF | TGTGCCAGCAGTCGCCAGGACAGGGACGGTTCACCCCTCCACTTT